A selection of T cell receptor beta chains follows, all from one sample in a study of naive and memory T cell subsets. A single record per CDR3 protein comes from TCRdb applying MiXCR to the 5' RACE reads. The sample lists tens of thousands of distinct CDR3 sequences, roughly 7% seen once, with 9% to 10% in the top ten. Receptors originate from a male donor in good health. Each CDR3 is given with its conserved first and last residue.

V gene	J gene	CDR3 protein
TRBV6-1	TRBJ1-3	CASSVLQGNLGNTIYF
TRBV6-1	TRBJ2-1	CASSAGTSGRDEQFF
TRBV20-1	TRBJ2-1	CSARDRATSYNEQFF
TRBV20-1	TRBJ2-7	CSAIGPGVGEQYF
TRBV28	TRBJ2-1	CASSQRGESSYNEQFF
TRBV6-5	TRBJ1-1	CASGRTGYMSEAFF
TRBV6-1	TRBJ2-4	CASSEWGALTKNIQYF
TRBV18	TRBJ2-1	CASSPGRSRRGNEQFF
TRBV2	TRBJ1-4	CASSEHGSTNEKLFF
TRBV6-5	TRBJ2-2	CASRNGQNTGELFF
TRBV5-5	TRBJ2-2	CASSRWAANTGELFF
TRBV5-1	TRBJ2-5	CASSLNGQGVQETQYF
TRBV6-6	TRBJ2-4	CASSYPGTDKNIQYF
TRBV5-1	TRBJ2-3	CASSARGTSGKSTDTQYF
TRBV5-5	TRBJ2-5	CASSLGAGALQETQYF
TRBV6-5	TRBJ2-3	CASSYHSVIAGTDTQYF
TRBV19	TRBJ2-5	CATRDRGRGETQYF
TRBV20-1	TRBJ2-1	CSARLSGGDNEQFF
TRBV7-2	TRBJ2-2	CASSWTGGNTGELFF
TRBV29-1	TRBJ1-2	CSVAAGGAYGYTF
TRBV7-6	TRBJ2-1	CASSLRGLEQFF
TRBV5-4	TRBJ2-1	CASSVAGLTYIHEQFF
TRBV23-1	TRBJ1-5	CASPPRNQPQHF
TRBV12-3/TRBV12-4	TRBJ1-2	CASSYNRGANYGYTF
TRBV6-1	TRBJ2-2	CASSEAVTSPGYTGELFF
TRBV7-9	TRBJ2-7	CASSLRGIDEQYF
TRBV29-1	TRBJ1-4	CSVPGGGGGYEKLFF
TRBV6-4	TRBJ2-1	CASSATEYNEQFF